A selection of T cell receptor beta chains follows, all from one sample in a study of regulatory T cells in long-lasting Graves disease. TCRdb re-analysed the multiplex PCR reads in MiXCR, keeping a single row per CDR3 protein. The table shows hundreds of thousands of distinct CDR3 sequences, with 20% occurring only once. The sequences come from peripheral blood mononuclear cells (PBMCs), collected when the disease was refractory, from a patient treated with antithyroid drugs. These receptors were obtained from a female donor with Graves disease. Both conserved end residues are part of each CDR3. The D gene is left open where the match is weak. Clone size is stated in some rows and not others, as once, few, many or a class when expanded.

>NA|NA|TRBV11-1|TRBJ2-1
TGTGCCAGCAGCTCGACAGGGCGGGAGCACCCGAGCTCCTACAATGAGCAGTTCTTC
CASSSTGREHPSSYNEQFF
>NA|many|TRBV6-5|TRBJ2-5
TGTGCCAGCAGTTACCCCGAATCTGCGGATGATGGGAACCAAGAGACCCAGTACTTC
CASSYPESADDGNQETQYF
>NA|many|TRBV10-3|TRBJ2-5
TGTGCCATCAGTGATCGGACGTCAGAGACCCAGTACTTC
CAISDRTSETQYF
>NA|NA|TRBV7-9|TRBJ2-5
TGTGCCAGCAGGGGAGTGGTGGGAGAAGAGACCCAGTACTTC
CASRGVVGEETQYF
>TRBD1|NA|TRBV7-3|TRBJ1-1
TGTGCCAGCATGCAGGGGGCCGAACACACTGAAGCTTTCTTT
CASMQGAEHTEAFF
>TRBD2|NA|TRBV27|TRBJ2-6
TGTGCCAGCAGTACGCGACTAGCGGGCTCTGGGGCCAACGTCCTGACTTTC
CASSTRLAGSGANVLTF
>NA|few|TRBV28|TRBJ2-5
TGTGCCAGCAGTTCCGGGTGGGTCGGCTTTACCCAGTACTTC
CASSSGWVGFTQYF
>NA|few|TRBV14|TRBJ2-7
TGTGCCATCCCGGGGCAGGCATTCCTCTACGAGCAGTACTTC
CAIPGQAFLYEQYF
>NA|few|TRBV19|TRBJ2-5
TGTGCCAGTAGTATAGGCCCCTCCCGTCAAGAGACCCAGTACTTC
CASSIGPSRQETQYF
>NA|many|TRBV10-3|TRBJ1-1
TGTGCCACCACTAGGGGAGACACTGAAGCTTTCTTT
CATTRGDTEAFF